This T cell receptor beta chain was captured by sequencing in a study of blood T cell repertoires in COVID-19. The overall study: Two negative PCRs, clearance, or symptom resolution characterized the recovered Cohort 3 donors.

V was cut by 8 bases and J by 5 bases, with 15 bases left in between. The CDR3 consists of 14 residues. Germline V gene sequence: CDR1 MNHEY, CDR2 SVGAGI. TCRdb's copy holds only in-frame clones and misses some; the assay was immunoSEQ multiplex PCR. The sample includes over 110,000 clones, about 80% of them seen just once. Sequences were obtained from PBMCs or T cells enriched from blood (not recorded which). This chain connects TRBV6-5 to TRBJ2-2; D gene unclear. This TCR derives from a man between 45 and 60 years old in a cohort exposed to, infected with or recovered from COVID-19 (not recorded which). CDR3 protein: CASARGSGTGELFF. The CDR3, as DNA: TGTGCCAGCGCCCGCGGAAGTGGAACCGGGGAGCTGTTTTTT.